This T cell receptor (beta chain) was profiled in a study of blood T cell repertoires in COVID-19. Trimming removed 1 base from V and 2 bases from J; junction bases left unmatched: 9. The length of the CDR3 is 17 residues. The V gene's germline CDR1 is SGHAT and CDR2 FQNNGV. Authors' analysis steps: Quantification of nucleated cells was approximated via reference gene primer amplification. Some clones are missing from TCRdb's copy, which holds only in-frame ones; the method was immunoSEQ multiplex PCR. V, J and clone size are taken as reported in that table, and D and trimming were inferred from the DNA itself. The sample lists over 25,000 clones; 75% to 95% were seen once.

Material: peripheral blood. V is TRBV11-2 and J is TRBJ2-7, with 9 bases aligning to TRBD2. This TCR came from a human donor with active COVID-19. The donor label of this sample is uncertain. The CDR3: CASSLAQLAGATYEQYF. The CDR3 DNA is TGTGCCAGCAGCTTAGCCCAGTTAGCGGGGGCAACCTACGAGCAGTACTTC.